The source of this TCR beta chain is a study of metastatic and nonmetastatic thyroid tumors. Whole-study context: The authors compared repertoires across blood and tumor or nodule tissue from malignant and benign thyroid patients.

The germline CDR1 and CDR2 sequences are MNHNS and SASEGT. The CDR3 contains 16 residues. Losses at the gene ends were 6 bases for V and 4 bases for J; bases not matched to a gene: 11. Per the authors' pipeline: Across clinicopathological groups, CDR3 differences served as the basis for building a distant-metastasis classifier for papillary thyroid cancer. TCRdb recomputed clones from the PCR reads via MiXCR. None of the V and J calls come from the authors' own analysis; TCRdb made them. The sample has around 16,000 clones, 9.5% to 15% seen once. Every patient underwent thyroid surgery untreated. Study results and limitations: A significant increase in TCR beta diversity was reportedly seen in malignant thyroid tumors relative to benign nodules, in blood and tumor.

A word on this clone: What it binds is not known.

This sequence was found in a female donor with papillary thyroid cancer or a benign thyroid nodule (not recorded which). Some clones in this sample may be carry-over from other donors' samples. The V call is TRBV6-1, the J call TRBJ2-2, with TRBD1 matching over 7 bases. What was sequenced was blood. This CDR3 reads CASRTQGSGRTGELFF. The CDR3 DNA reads TGTGCCAGCAGAACACAGGGGTCAGGACGCACCGGGGAGCTGTTTTTT.